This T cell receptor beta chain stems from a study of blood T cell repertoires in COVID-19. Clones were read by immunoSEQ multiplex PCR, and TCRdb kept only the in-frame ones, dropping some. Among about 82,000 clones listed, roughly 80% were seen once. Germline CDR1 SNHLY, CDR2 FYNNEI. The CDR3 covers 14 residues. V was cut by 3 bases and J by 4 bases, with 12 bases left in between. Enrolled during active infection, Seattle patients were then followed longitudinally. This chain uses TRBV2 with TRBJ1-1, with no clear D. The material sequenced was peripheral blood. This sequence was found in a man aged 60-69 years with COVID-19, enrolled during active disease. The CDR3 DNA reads TGTGCCAGCAGTGATGGCGGCGCACGCACTGAAGCTTTCTTT. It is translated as CASSDGGARTEAFF. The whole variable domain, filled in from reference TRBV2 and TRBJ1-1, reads EPEVTQTPSHQVTQMGQEVILRCVPISNHLYFYWYRQILGQKVEFLVSFYNNEISEKSEIFDDQFSVERPDGSNFTLKIRSTKLEDSAMYFCASSDGGARTEAFFGQGTRLTVV.